This T cell receptor (beta chain) was documented in a study of blood T cell repertoires in COVID-19. Across the study: Donors in the United States, Italy and Spain gave samples during acute or convalescent COVID-19. PBMCs, B-cell-depleted T cells, or T cells provided the cDNA or gDNA that made up the material.

Original analysis: Counts of nucleated cells, estimated from reference gene primer amplification, were obtained. TCRdb's table, derived via immunoSEQ multiplex PCR, lists solely in-frame clones and lacks some. Clone size and the V and J calls come from that table; the DNA yielded D and trimming. The sample yields about 72,000 clones, 75% to 95% seen once. The length of the CDR3 is 13 residues. V lost 2 bases to trimming and J lost 7 bases, with 13 bases between them. Germline CDR1 is SGHDT and CDR2 is YYEEEE. The sequence came from a woman aged 60 to 75 with active COVID-19. The chain couples TRBV5-6 to TRBJ2-7; possibly TRBD2 for D (5 bases). Specimen: peripheral blood. The CDR3 spells CASSFSRLREQYF. Here the CDR3 DNA reads TGTGCCAGCAGCTTTTCCAGACTAAGAGAGCAGTACTTC.